This TCR beta chain comes out of a study of blood T cells in healthy people across ages. This CDR3 has 15 amino acids. With 1 base removed from V and 1 base from J, the gap between germline ends came to 12 bases. The germline gives CDR1 SGDLS, CDR2 YYNGEE. Combining a sample-barcoded 5' primer with a J-beta primer mix, a second PCR ran for roughly 6 to 12 cycles. TCRdb re-called the 5' RACE reads through MiXCR, storing one row per CDR3 protein. The sample has some 290,000 distinct CDR3 sequences, 25% to 30% seen once. This clonotype has only a few counts. The rearrangement joins TRBV9 to TRBJ2-7; D is unresolved. This clonotype was obtained from a woman in her seventies in good health. Sequencing was done on a sample of blood. The CDR3 sequence: CASSVFPAFSYEQYF. The CDR3 DNA is TGTGCCAGCAGCGTATTTCCGGCGTTTTCCTACGAGCAGTACTTC.